The 21 T cell receptor beta chains below come from one sample, sequenced in a study of CD8 T cells in Susac syndrome. Random hexamers primed reverse transcription of about 0.5 to 1 ug RNA. MiXCR, run by TCRdb on the immunoSEQ multiplex PCR reads, gives a single entry per CDR3 protein. The sample carries 330,000 or so distinct CDR3 sequences, about 89% recorded once. What was sequenced was CD8+ T cells from PBMCs. These receptors all stem from a human donor with multiple sclerosis.

The gene calls are TRBV14 and TRBJ2-7, with 10 bases fitting TRBD1. Germline V gene sequence: CDR1 SGHDN, CDR2 FVKESK. CDR3 length: 16 amino acids. V lost 3 bases to trimming and J lost 1 base; unmatched junction nucleotides: 6. CDR3 in amino acids: CASSQGTGVLSYEQYF. The CDR3 nucleotides are TGTGCCAGCAGCCAGGGGACAGGGGTCCTTTCCTACGAGCAGTACTTC.

The genes are TRBV5-1 and TRBJ1-3; D perhaps matches TRBD1 (5 bases). V lost 4 bases to trimming and J lost 0 bases, with 17 bases between them. This CDR3 contains 17 residues. The V gene's germline CDR1 is SGHRS and CDR2 YFSETQ. CDR3 sequence reads: CASSHSPTVSSGNTIYF. As DNA, the CDR3 is TGCGCCAGCAGCCACAGCCCGACAGTGAGCTCTGGAAACACCATATATTTT.

The sample holds one count of this clonotype. The V and J genes are TRBV15 and TRBJ2-2, with 10 bases that match TRBD1. Trimming cost V 4 bases and J 3 bases; bases outside gene matches: 2. This CDR3 is 15 amino acids long. From germline, CDR1 is LNHNV and CDR2 YYDKDF (reference sequence). CDR3 nucleotide sequence: TGTGCCACCAGCACCGGGACAGGGGACACCGGGGAGCTGTTTTTT. Residues: CATSTGTGDTGELFF.

The chain joins TRBV6-5 to TRBJ1-1; D may be TRBD1 (5 bases). This CDR3 is 15 amino acids long. CDR1 MNHEY and CDR2 SVGAGI come from the germline V gene. V lost 6 bases to trimming and J lost 0 bases, with 14 bases between them. The CDR3 DNA follows: TGTGCCAGCAGCACGGGACCCCACATGAACACTGAAGCTTTCTTT. This gives the protein CASSTGPHMNTEAFF.

V and J are TRBV10-3 and TRBJ2-3, with TRBD2 as a possible D gene (6 bases). The germline V and J ends were trimmed by 2 bases and 5 bases, with 8 bases remaining between them. The CDR3 runs 13 residues. Germline-derived CDR1 and CDR2 are ENHRY and SYGVKD. In DNA form, the CDR3 reads TGTGCCATCAGTGAGACGGGACTAGATACGCAGTATTTT. Amino acids: CAISETGLDTQYF.

The chain employs TRBV7-9 and TRBJ2-3, with D unresolved. Germline CDR1 reads SEHNR; CDR2 reads FQNEAQ (reference sequence). The CDR3 totals 15 residues. V was trimmed by 5 bases and J by 3 bases, leaving 15 bases between them. The CDR3 is CASSRSGLGTDTQYF. The DNA of the CDR3 is TGTGCCAGCAGCCGATCCGGGTTGGGGACAGATACGCAGTATTTT.

The table lists this clonotype with a few counts. This chain uses TRBV4-3 with TRBJ2-3, with TRBD2 identical over 7 bases. Trimming at V came to 4 bases and at J to 14 bases, leaving 12 bases not matched to a gene. Germline CDR1 is LGHNA and CDR2 is YSLEER. This CDR3 spans 13 amino acids. In DNA form, the CDR3 reads TGCGCCAGCAGCCCGCCGGGGGGAGGGCCTTTGTATTTT. This encodes CASSPPGGGPLYF.

J is TRBJ2-1 and V is TRBV19, with 7 bases fitting TRBD1. In germline, CDR1 is LNHDA, CDR2 SQIVND (reference sequence). V was pared by 7 bases and J by 8 bases, with 17 bases of the junction left unmatched. The CDR3 consists of 16 residues. CDR3 bases: TGTGCCAGTAATTCTGGGTTGAGACAGGGTTTCCATGAGCAGTTCTTC. Encoded protein: CASNSGLRQGFHEQFF.

The genes are TRBV20-1 and TRBJ2-1; 8 nucleotides agree with TRBD2. CDR1 is DFQATT, CDR2 SNEGSKA, per germline (reference sequence). J was trimmed by 6 bases and V by 1 base; bases with no gene match: 8. This CDR3 contains 15 residues. CDR3 sequence reads: CSARGVGGATNEQFF. Here the CDR3 DNA reads TGCAGTGCTAGAGGGGTCGGGGGGGCTACCAATGAGCAGTTCTTC.

The chain carries TRBV7-6 and TRBJ2-1; maybe TRBD2 (6 bases). V lost 7 bases and J 3 bases, leaving 13 bases between the germline ends. CDR3 length: 14 amino acids. Germline CDR1 and CDR2: SGHVS and FNYEAQ. For the CDR3, the DNA is TGTGCCAGCAACGACGGGACTTTCTACAATGAGCAGTTCTTC. Its translation is CASNDGTFYNEQFF.

The J gene is TRBJ1-3, the V gene TRBV27, with 8 positions matching TRBD1. Germline V lookup: CDR1 MNHEY, CDR2 SMNVEV (reference sequence). CDR3 length: 15 residues. V shed 5 bases, J shed 4 bases, and the junction held 7 bases outside the gene matches. The CDR3 here is CASSPHRDRGNTIYF. As DNA, the CDR3 is TGTGCCAGCAGTCCCCATCGGGACAGGGGAAACACCATATATTTT.

This chain links TRBV28 with TRBJ1-5, with D possibly matching TRBD1 (6 bases). Between the trimmed V and J ends, which lost 7 bases and 10 bases, there was a span of 20 bases. The CDR3 covers 14 residues. CDR1 MDHEN and CDR2 SYDVKM come from the germline V gene. The CDR3 DNA reads as TGTGCCAGCAACTCACAGGGCGAGGTTGGACCCCAGCATTTT. Protein sequence: CASNSQGEVGPQHF.

The V gene is TRBV13, the J gene TRBJ2-1; D is possibly TRBD2 (6 bases). V shed 5 bases and J shed 9 bases, with 17 bases lying between them. Germline V lookup: CDR1 PRHDT, CDR2 FYEKMQ (reference sequence). The CDR3 contains 14 residues. Here the CDR3 reads CASSMGLKLGEQFF. The CDR3 DNA reads as TGTGCCAGCAGCATGGGACTTAAACTGGGTGAGCAGTTCTTC.

CDR3 bases: TGTGCCTGGAGTCTGTGGGCGGACACCGGGGAGCTGTTTTTT. Translating it yields CAWSLWADTGELFF. The rearrangement joins TRBV30 to TRBJ2-2; D is unresolved. The CDR3 covers 14 residues. Germline V gene lookup returns CDR1 GTSNPN and CDR2 SVGIG (reference sequence). V shed 2 bases and J shed 3 bases, with 10 bases lying between them.

V and J are TRBV9 and TRBJ2-1; unclear D gene. CDR1 is SGDLS and CDR2 is YYNGEE in the germline V gene. The CDR3 sequence is 15 residues long. V lost 4 bases to trimming and J lost 3 bases, with 14 bases between them. CDR3 nucleotides: TGTGCCAGCAGCCTCGCTGGGCTCGGCTACAATGAGCAGTTCTTC. This codes for CASSLAGLGYNEQFF.

The chain joins TRBV3-1 to TRBJ2-7; D is unclear. V dropped 0 bases and J dropped 4 bases, with 7 bases sitting between them. Germline CDR1 is LGHDT and CDR2 is YNNKEL (reference sequence). This CDR3 contains 13 residues. In DNA form, the CDR3 reads TGTGCCAGCAGCCAAGAGCGGTGGTACGAGCAGTACTTC. It codes for CASSQERWYEQYF.

The rearrangement joins TRBV19 to TRBJ1-2; weak D call: TRBD1 (6 bases). Germline V gene data show CDR1 as LNHDA and CDR2 as SQIVND (reference sequence). The V end lost 10 bases, the J end lost 8 bases, and 20 bases lay between the germline ends. This CDR3 comprises 13 residues. In nucleotides, the CDR3 is TGTGCCACCTTGGACCCCGAGGGGGGAGGCTACACCTTC. This encodes CATLDPEGGGYTF.

The rearrangement links TRBV28 to TRBJ1-2; D unresolved. The CDR3 has 15 residues. Germline V gene lookup returns CDR1 MDHEN and CDR2 SYDVKM. The CDR3 DNA reads TGTGCGCTAACCAGCCTGAGGGAAAATAACTATGGCTACACCTTC. It translates to CALTSLRENNYGYTF.

This sequence joins TRBV30 and TRBJ2-2; D could derive from TRBD1 or TRBD2 (5 bases each). The CDR3 runs to 13 residues. The germline CDR1 and CDR2 sequences are GTSNPN and SVGIG (reference sequence). The V and J ends lost 0 bases and 6 bases respectively, with 8 bases between them. CDR3: CAWSVQGAGELFF. The CDR3 DNA reads TGTGCCTGGAGTGTCCAGGGAGCCGGGGAGCTGTTTTTT.

The chain combines TRBV28 with TRBJ2-1; 8 bases fit TRBD2. The CDR3 runs 15 residues. V shed 3 bases and J 4 bases; nucleotides not matched to a gene: 5. Germline-derived CDR1 and CDR2 are MDHEN and SYDVKM. The CDR3: CASSFSAGVYNEQFF. The CDR3 DNA is TGTGCCAGCAGTTTCTCAGCGGGGGTTTACAATGAGCAGTTCTTC.

The chain combines TRBV23-1 with TRBJ2-6; 8 nucleotides align to TRBD1. TRBV23-1 is an ORF, with its function uncertain. Unmatched junction bases numbered 10, after V lost 0 bases and J lost 0 bases. The CDR3 covers 20 residues. This chain's CDR3 is CASSQSRQGSLGSGANVLTF. CDR3 sequence (DNA): TGCGCCAGCAGTCAATCGAGACAGGGGTCTCTCGGCTCTGGGGCCAACGTCCTGACTTTC.